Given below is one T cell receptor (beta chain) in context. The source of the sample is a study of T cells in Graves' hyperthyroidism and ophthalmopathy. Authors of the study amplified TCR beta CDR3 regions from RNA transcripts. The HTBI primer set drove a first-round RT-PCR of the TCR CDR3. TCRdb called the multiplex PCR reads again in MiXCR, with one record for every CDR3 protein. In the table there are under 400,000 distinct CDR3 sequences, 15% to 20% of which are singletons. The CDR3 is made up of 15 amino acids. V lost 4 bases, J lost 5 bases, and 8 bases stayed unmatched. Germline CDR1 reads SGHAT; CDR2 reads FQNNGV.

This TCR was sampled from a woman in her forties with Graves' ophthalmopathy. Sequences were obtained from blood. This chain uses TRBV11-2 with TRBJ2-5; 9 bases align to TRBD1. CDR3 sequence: CASSSYRTGDETQYF. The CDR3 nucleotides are TGTGCCAGCAGCTCGTATAGGACAGGGGACGAGACCCAGTACTTC.